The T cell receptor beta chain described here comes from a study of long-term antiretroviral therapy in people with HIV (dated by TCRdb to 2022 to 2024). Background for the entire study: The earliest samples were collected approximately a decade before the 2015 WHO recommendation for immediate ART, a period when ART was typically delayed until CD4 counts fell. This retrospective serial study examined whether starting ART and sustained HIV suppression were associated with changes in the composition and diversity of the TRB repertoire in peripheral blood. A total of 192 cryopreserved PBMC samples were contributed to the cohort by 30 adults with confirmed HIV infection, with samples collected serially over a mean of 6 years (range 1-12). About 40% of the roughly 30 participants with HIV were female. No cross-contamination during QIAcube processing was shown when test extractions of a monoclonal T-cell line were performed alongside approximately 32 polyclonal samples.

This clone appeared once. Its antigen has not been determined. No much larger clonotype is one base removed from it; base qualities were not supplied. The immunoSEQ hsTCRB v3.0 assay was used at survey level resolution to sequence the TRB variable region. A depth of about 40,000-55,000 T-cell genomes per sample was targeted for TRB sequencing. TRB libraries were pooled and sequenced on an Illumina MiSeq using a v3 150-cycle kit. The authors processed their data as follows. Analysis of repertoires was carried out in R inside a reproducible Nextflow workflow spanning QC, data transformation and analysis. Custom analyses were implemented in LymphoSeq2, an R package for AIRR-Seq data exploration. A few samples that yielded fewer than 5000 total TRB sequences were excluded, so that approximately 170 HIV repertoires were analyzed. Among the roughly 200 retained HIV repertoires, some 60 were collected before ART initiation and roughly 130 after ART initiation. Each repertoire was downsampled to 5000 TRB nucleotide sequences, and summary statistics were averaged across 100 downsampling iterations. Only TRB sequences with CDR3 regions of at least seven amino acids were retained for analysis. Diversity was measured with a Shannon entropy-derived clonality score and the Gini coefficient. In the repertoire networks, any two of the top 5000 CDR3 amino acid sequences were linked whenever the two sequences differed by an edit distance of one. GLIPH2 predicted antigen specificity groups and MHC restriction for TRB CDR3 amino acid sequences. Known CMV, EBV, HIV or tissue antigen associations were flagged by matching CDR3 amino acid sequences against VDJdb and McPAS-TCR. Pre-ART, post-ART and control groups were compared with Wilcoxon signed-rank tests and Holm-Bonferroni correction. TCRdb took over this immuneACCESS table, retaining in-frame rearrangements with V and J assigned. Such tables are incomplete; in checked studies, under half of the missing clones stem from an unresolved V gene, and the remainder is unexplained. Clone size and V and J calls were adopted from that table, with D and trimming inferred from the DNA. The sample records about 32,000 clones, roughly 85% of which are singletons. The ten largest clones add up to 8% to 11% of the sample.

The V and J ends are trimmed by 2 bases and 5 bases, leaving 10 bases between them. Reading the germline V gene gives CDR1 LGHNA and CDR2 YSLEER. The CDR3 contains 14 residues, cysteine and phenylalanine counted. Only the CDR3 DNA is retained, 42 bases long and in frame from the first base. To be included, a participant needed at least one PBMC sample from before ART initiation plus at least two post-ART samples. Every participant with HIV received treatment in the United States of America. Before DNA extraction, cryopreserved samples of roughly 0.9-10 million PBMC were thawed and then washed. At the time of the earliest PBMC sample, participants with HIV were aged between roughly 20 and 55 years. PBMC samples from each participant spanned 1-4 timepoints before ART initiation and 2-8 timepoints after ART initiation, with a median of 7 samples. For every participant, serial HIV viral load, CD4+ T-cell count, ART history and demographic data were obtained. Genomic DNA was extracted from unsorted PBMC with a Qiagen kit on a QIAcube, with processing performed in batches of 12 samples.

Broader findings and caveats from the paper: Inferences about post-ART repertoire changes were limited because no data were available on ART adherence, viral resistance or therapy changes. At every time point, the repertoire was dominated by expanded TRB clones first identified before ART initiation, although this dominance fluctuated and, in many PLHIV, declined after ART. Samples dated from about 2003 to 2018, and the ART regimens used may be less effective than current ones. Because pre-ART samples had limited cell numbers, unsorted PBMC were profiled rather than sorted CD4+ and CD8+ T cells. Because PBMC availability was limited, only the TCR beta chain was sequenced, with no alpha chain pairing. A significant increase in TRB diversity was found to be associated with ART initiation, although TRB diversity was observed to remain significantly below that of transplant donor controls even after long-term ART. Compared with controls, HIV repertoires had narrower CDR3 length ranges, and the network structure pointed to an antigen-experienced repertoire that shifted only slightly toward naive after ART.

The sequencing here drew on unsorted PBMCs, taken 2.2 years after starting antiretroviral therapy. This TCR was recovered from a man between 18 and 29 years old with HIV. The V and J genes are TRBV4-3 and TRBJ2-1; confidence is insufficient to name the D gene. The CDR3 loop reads CASSQTWSNNEQFF. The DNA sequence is TGCGCCAGCAGCCAAACCTGGTCCAACAATGAGCAGTTCTTC.